The 6 T cell receptor beta chains below come from one sample, sequenced in a study of technical replicates of blood from a handful of donors. Clones were sequenced by immunoSEQ multiplex PCR, and TCRdb holds only the in-frame ones, with some missing. The sample contains around 100,000 clones, about 95% of which appear only once. The sequenced material came from T cells isolated from PBMCs. The source of these receptors is a human donor in good health.

J is TRBJ2-5 and V is TRBV28, with TRBD1 matching 8 bases. Per germline, CDR1 MDHEN and CDR2 SYDVKM. Losses at the gene ends were 2 bases for V and 3 bases for J; bases not matched to a gene: 11. CDR3 length equals 17 residues. CDR3 amino acids: CASSLPRTGGVKETQYF. CDR3 sequence (DNA): TGTGCCAGCAGTTTACCGAGAACAGGGGGAGTTAAAGAGACCCAGTACTTC.

The chain carries TRBV7-3 and TRBJ2-4, with 9 bases matching TRBD1. The CDR3 consists of 13 residues. V was pared by 3 bases and J by 8 bases, with 2 bases of the junction left unmatched. Germline V lookup: CDR1 SGHTA, CDR2 FQGTGA. The CDR3 bases are TGTGCCAGCAGCTTGACAGGGGGGTACATTCAGTACTTC. Residues: CASSLTGGYIQYF.

V and J are TRBV7-2 and TRBJ1-3, with D possibly being TRBD1 (6 bases). Trimming shortened V by 3 bases and J by 9 bases, and 12 bases separated the two germline ends. The CDR3 length is 13 residues. The germline V gene encodes CDR1 SGHTA and CDR2 FQGNSA. This chain's CDR3 is CASSFGQSATIYF. The CDR3 DNA reads TGTGCCAGCAGCTTCGGACAGTCGGCCACCATATATTTT.

The chain is built from TRBV5-1 and TRBJ2-3; weak D call: TRBD2 (6 bases). The ends were cut back, 1 base at V and 5 bases at J, with 11 bases in the middle. CDR1 and CDR2 (germline): SGHRS, YFSETQ. The CDR3 consists of 14 residues. CDR3 loop: CASSLISGEDTQYF. Here the CDR3 DNA reads TGCGCCAGCAGCTTGATTTCGGGGGAAGATACGCAGTATTTT.

The V call is TRBV20-1, the J call TRBJ2-1; TRBD1 is a possible D gene (5 bases). Germline assignment: CDR1 DFQATT and CDR2 SNEGSKA (reference sequence). The CDR3 is 11 amino acids. Trimming left V 5 bases short and J 6 bases short, with 8 bases between. CDR3 in amino acids: CSASGINEQFF. In nucleotides, the CDR3 is TGCAGTGCTTCAGGGATCAATGAGCAGTTCTTC.

The chain has TRBV10-3 and TRBJ2-7; 10 bases map to TRBD1. With V trimmed by 4 bases and J by 3 bases, 6 bases remained unmatched. Germline values: CDR1 ENHRY, CDR2 SYGVKD. CDR3 length: 15 residues. The CDR3 protein is CAISVRTGGGYEQYF. The CDR3 DNA reads TGTGCCATCAGTGTTCGGACAGGGGGAGGCTACGAGCAGTACTTC.